This passage covers 14 T cell receptor beta chains from one sample sequenced in a study of CD8 T cells in ankylosing spondylitis. One entry per CDR3 protein, called by TCRdb with MiXCR from the 5' RACE reads. The sample contains some 140,000 distinct CDR3 sequences, 11% of which appear only once. The sequencing sample was made of blood, either unsorted or a sorted T cell fraction (not recorded which). The receptors come from a female donor with ankylosing spondylitis or in good health (not recorded which).

This clonotype has at least ten counts. The chain employs TRBV29-1 and TRBJ1-5; possible D gene TRBD1, 6 bases. Germline V gene sequence: CDR1 SQVTM, CDR2 ANQGSEA. Trimming cost V 6 bases and J 0 bases, with 12 bases left between them. The CDR3 covers 14 residues. The CDR3 sequence: CSVGQSDSNQPQHF. Here the CDR3 DNA reads TGCAGCGTGGGACAATCTGATAGCAATCAGCCCCAGCATTTT.

As regards this clonotype: This clone may be a read error of a much larger clone one base away. The chain carries TRBV24-1 and TRBJ2-1, with 7 bases matching TRBD2. The germline CDR1 and CDR2 sequences are KGHDR and SFDVKD. V was clipped by 4 bases and J by 6 bases; unmatched bases: 14. The CDR3 sequence is 17 residues long. CDR3 coding DNA: TGTGCCACCAGTGAATCCCCTTTCGTGGGAGGGCTCAATGAGCAGTTCTTC. Translating it yields CATSESPFVGGLNEQFF.

There are many counts of this clonotype. V is TRBV3-1 and J is TRBJ2-7; no definite D call. The length of the CDR3 is 13 residues. V was cut by 6 bases and J by 12 bases, with 21 bases left in between. CDR1 and CDR2 from the germline V gene are LGHDT and YNNKEL (reference sequence). The CDR3 sequence: CASSYNELPPRYF. The DNA of the CDR3 is TGTGCCAGCAGTTACAACGAATTGCCTCCTCGGTACTTC.

This clonotype was found many times. The chain joins TRBV7-2 to TRBJ2-7, with 10 bases that match TRBD2. Germline V gene lookup returns CDR1 SGHTA and CDR2 FQGNSA. V lost 1 base and J lost 3; bases outside the gene matches: 0. The CDR3 covers 14 residues. CDR3 residues: CASSLGLAGYEQYF. CDR3 nucleotide sequence: TGTGCCAGCAGCTTAGGACTAGCGGGCTACGAGCAGTACTTC.

This clonotype was seen repeatedly, ten times or more. This chain joins TRBV28 and TRBJ2-7; the match to TRBD1 covers 8 bases. Germline V gene data show CDR1 as MDHEN and CDR2 as SYDVKM. The CDR3 consists of 13 residues. V shed 6 bases, J shed 6 bases, and the junction held 7 bases outside the gene matches. In DNA form, the CDR3 reads TGTGCCAGCAGCTGGACAGGGTCAGGCGAGCAGTACTTC. Amino acid sequence: CASSWTGSGEQYF.

This clonotype was recorded at least ten times. The chain employs TRBV12-3 or TRBV12-4 and TRBJ1-5, with D tentatively TRBD1 (6 bases). The CDR3 extends over 15 amino acids. The V end lost 6 bases, the J end lost 3 bases, and 15 bases lay between the germline ends. This CDR3 reads CASRLLGTLNQPQHF. In nucleotides, the CDR3 is TGTGCCAGCAGACTCCTCGGGACACTCAATCAGCCCCAGCATTTT.

As to this clonotype: A read error may explain this, as a much larger clone is one base away. This chain uses TRBV20-1 with TRBJ1-2, with 7 positions matching TRBD1. V lost 6 bases to trimming and J lost 2 bases; unmatched junction nucleotides: 18. The CDR3 loop spans 17 amino acids. The germline V gene encodes CDR1 DFQATT and CDR2 SNEGSKA (reference sequence). The CDR3 is CSAWGRDSGSSNYGYTF. The DNA for the CDR3 is TGCAGTGCCTGGGGCCGGGACAGTGGATCGTCGAACTATGGCTACACCTTC.

This clonotype appeared many times. This chain links TRBV6-5 with TRBJ2-5; 8 bases agree with TRBD2. The CDR3 is 15 amino acids. Looked up from germline, CDR1 is MNHEY and CDR2 is SVGAGI. The J segment lost 2 bases and the V segment lost 5 bases, leaving 7 bases of the junction unmatched. This CDR3 reads CASSRTSFGQETQYF. In nucleotides, the CDR3 is TGTGCCAGCAGTCGGACTAGCTTTGGTCAAGAGACCCAGTACTTC.

This clonotype was detected many times. This rearrangement joins TRBV7-2 to TRBJ2-2; no clear D gene. The CDR3 is 12 amino acids. The germline V gene has CDR1 SGHTA and CDR2 FQGNSA. The V and J ends lost 2 bases and 6 bases respectively, with 4 bases between them. DNA of the CDR3: TGTGCCAGCAGCTTAATTTCCGGGGAGCTGTTTTTT. It specifies CASSLISGELFF.

This clonotype was detected ten times or more. The chain recombines TRBV20-1 with TRBJ2-1; possibly TRBD2 for D (6 bases). CDR1 and CDR2 (germline): DFQATT, SNEGSKA (reference sequence). V was clipped by 6 bases and J by 5 bases, with 14 bases between them. This CDR3 region has 13 residues. The DNA of the CDR3 is TGCAGTGCCTACGGGACTGGCCACAATGAGCAGTTCTTC. Amino acids: CSAYGTGHNEQFF.

There are many counts of this clonotype. The chain carries TRBV6-1 and TRBJ1-1; D gene uncertain. This CDR3 has 15 amino acids. The V gene lost 5 bases and the J gene lost 5 bases, with 18 bases spanning the gap. CDR1 is MNHNS and CDR2 is SASEGT in the germline V gene. The CDR3 spells CASSPRSSLGTEAFF. For the CDR3, the DNA is TGTGCCAGCAGTCCACGGTCCTCCCTAGGAACTGAAGCTTTCTTT.

This clonotype was counted ten times or more. This chain joins TRBV5-1 and TRBJ2-1; the D gene is possibly TRBD2 (5 bases). This CDR3 has 15 amino acids. Germline CDR1 reads SGHRS; CDR2 reads YFSETQ. V lost 2 bases and J lost 7, with 16 bases in between. Here the CDR3 DNA reads TGCGCCAGCAGCTTAACGGGGAGCTTTCGGAATGAGCAGTTCTTC. Its protein is CASSLTGSFRNEQFF.

The gene calls are TRBV2 and TRBJ1-2, with TRBD1 as a possible D gene (5 bases). The V end lost 6 bases, the J end lost 8 bases, and 19 bases lay between the germline ends. CDR1 SNHLY and CDR2 FYNNEI come from the germline V gene. The CDR3 totals 14 residues. Written as DNA, the CDR3 is TGTGCCAGCAGGATGGACGGGGCTAGTGGAGGCTACACCTTC. It is translated as CASRMDGASGGYTF.

Ten or more counts support this clonotype. V gene TRBV12-3 or TRBV12-4 combines with J gene TRBJ1-1, with 8 bases fitting TRBD1. With V trimmed by 6 bases and J by 1 base, 13 bases remained unmatched. This CDR3 has 17 amino acids. CDR3 sequence reads: CASRRTGRIFKNTEAFF. The CDR3 region has the DNA TGTGCCAGCAGGCGGACAGGGAGAATTTTTAAGAACACTGAAGCTTTCTTT.